This TCR beta chain was obtained from a study of shared clonotypes between healthy human individuals. Data came from immunoSEQ multiplex PCR; TCRdb stores just in-frame clones and leaves some out. The sample lists approximately 1.5 million clones, approximately 98.5% seen once, with approximately 0.4% in the top ten. There are 14 residues in the CDR3. V was pared by 5 bases and J by 2 bases, with 11 bases between. The V gene's germline CDR1 is MNHEY and CDR2 SMNVEV (reference sequence). The sample taken for sequencing was naive CD4+ T cells sorted from blood. The sample's subset: CD45RA+ positively selected. The chain recombines TRBV27 with TRBJ2-3, with a possible D match to TRBD2 (5 bases). The TCR sequence derives from a man aged 25-45 years in good health. The CDR3 DNA follows: TGTGCCAGCAGTCTCCTGAGGGACACAGATACGCAGTATTTT. Its protein is CASSLLRDTDTQYF.